The clone carrying this T cell receptor (beta chain) was detected many times. Its antigen is as yet unknown. Scientists amplified the TCR beta CDR3 regions from RNA transcripts. Second-round multiplex PCR came after first-round RT-PCR with HTBI primers. TCRdb analysed the multiplex PCR reads with MiXCR anew, one entry per CDR3 protein. The data show 350,000 to 400,000 distinct CDR3 sequences, 15% seen once. Germline V lookup: CDR1 MGHRA, CDR2 YSYEKL. This CDR3 spans 13 amino acids. V lost 6 bases to trimming and J lost 7 bases, with 16 bases between them. This record comes from a study of Graves' ophthalmopathy and Graves' hyperthyroidism. Certain patients were not enrolled. These were patients with other autoimmune diseases, uncontrolled infections, pregnancy or lactation. Study-level points and caveats: Most thyroid-expanded clonotypes exceeding 0.001 frequency were also found in blood.

Sequenced input: peripheral blood. The V and J genes are TRBV4-1 and TRBJ2-7, with unresolved D. The sequence came from a woman between 18 and 29 years old with stable Graves' hyperthyroidism. The CDR3 region is CASSHVGFVEQYF. The CDR3 DNA sequence: TGCGCCAGCAGTCACGTGGGTTTCGTGGAGCAGTACTTC.